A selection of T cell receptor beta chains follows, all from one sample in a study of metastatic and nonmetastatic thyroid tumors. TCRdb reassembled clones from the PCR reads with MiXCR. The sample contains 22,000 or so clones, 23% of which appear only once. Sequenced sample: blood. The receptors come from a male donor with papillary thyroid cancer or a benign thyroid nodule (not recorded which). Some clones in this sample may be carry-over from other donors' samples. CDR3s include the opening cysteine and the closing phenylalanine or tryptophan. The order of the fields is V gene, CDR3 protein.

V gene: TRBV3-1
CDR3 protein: CASSLGPSNTGELFF

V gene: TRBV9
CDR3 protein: CASSKGGLAGVLAYEQYF

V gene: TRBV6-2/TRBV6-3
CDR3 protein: CASSYSASSGSRYNEQFF

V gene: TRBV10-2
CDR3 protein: CAISEIGVLYTF

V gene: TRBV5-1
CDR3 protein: CASSFLETGRGNTEAFF

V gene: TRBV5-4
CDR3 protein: CASSLARVTSNLNTEAFF

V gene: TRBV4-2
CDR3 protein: CASSQGHSGQGKRWDGYTF

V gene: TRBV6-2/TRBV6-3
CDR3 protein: CASSKAGQVFTEAFF

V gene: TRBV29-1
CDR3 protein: CSVRLVSHTQYF

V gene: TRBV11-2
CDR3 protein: CASSLWRGETGELFF